Listed here are 6 T cell receptor beta chains from one sample, sequenced in a study of control samples from healthy donors and cancer patients (dated by TCRdb to 2020 to 2021). The method behind the library was the immunoSEQ multiplex PCR assay. Held by TCRdb, this immuneACCESS table contains in-frame sequences only and omits some clones. Under half of the omission traces to an unresolved V gene where checked; the cause of the rest is unknown. Counted in this sample were 98,000 or so clones; more than 75% of them appeared once. 1.5% to 2% of the sample is taken by the ten largest. Input material: blood. These receptors were taken from a man in his sixties in good health.

This chain uses TRBV28 with TRBJ2-3, with 9 nucleotides matching TRBD1. Losses at the gene ends were 8 bases for V and 3 bases for J; bases not matched to a gene: 3. The CDR3 has 13 residues. Germline lookup yields CDR1 MDHEN and CDR2 SYDVKM. The DNA of the CDR3 is TGTGCCAGCTGGGACAGGGCGACAGATACGCAGTATTTT. Translation gives CASWDRATDTQYF.

This clone was seen a few times. The chain couples TRBV13 to TRBJ2-5; tentatively, D is TRBD2 (5 bases). CDR3 length equals 14 residues. Trimming shortened V by 2 bases and J by 4 bases, and 11 bases separated the two germline ends. The germline V gene encodes CDR1 PRHDT and CDR2 FYEKMQ (reference sequence). CDR3 protein: CASSLKGSGETQYF. For the CDR3, the DNA is TGTGCCAGCAGCTTAAAAGGGAGTGGAGAGACCCAGTACTTC.

The chain is built from TRBV5-1 and TRBJ2-1; 7 positions agree with TRBD1. CDR1 SGHRS and CDR2 YFSETQ come from the germline V gene. The junction had 9 bases not matched to a gene; V was cut back by 4 bases and J by 8 bases. This CDR3 contains 14 residues. Here the CDR3 reads CASSETQGRDEQFF. The CDR3 DNA sequence: TGCGCCAGCAGCGAGACACAGGGGAGAGATGAGCAGTTCTTC.

In this sample, this clone turned up once. This chain connects TRBV27 to TRBJ2-3; no definite D call. CDR1 MNHEY and CDR2 SMNVEV come from the germline V gene (reference sequence). V was clipped by 0 bases and J by 2 bases, with 15 bases between them. This CDR3 has 17 amino acids. CDR3 nucleotides: TGTGCCAGCAGTTTATCAGACCATCCTAGTCCCACAGATACGCAGTATTTT. Its protein is CASSLSDHPSPTDTQYF.

This chain joins TRBV6-5 and TRBJ1-2; TRBD1 is a possible D gene (6 bases). Germline V gene sequence: CDR1 MNHEY, CDR2 SVGAGI. Trimming took 7 bases from V and 4 from J, leaving 13 bases between them. CDR3 length: 13 amino acids. The CDR3 region is CASIFGQSYGYTF. Here the CDR3 DNA reads TGTGCCAGCATTTTCGGACAGAGCTATGGCTACACCTTC.

The V call is TRBV5-1, the J call TRBJ2-1; 10 bases are a match to TRBD2. The V and J ends lost 2 bases and 5 bases, in that order; junction bases with no gene match: 7. The CDR3 totals 16 residues. Germline CDR1 is SGHRS and CDR2 is YFSETQ. The CDR3 loop is CASSFLSGGNNNEQFF. The CDR3 DNA sequence: TGCGCCAGCAGCTTCCTTAGCGGGGGGAATAACAATGAGCAGTTCTTC.